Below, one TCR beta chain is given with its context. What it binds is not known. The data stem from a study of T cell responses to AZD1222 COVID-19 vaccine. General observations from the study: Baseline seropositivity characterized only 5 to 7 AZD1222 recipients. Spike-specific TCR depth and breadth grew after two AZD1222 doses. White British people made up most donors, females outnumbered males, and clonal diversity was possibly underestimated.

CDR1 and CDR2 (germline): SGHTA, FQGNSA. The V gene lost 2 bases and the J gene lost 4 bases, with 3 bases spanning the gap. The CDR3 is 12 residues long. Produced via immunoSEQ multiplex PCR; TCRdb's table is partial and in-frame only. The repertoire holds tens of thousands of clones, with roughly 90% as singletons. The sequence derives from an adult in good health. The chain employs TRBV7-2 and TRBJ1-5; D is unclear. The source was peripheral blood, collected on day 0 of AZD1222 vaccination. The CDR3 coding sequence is TGTGCCAGCAGCTTATATAATCAGCCCCAGCATTTT. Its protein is CASSLYNQPQHF.